One sample yielded the 2 T cell receptor beta chains listed below, sequenced in a study of response to subunit inactivated influenza vaccine. One entry per CDR3 protein, called by TCRdb with MiXCR from the RT-PCR reads. The sample yields over 400,000 distinct CDR3 sequences, about 10% seen once. The material sequenced was PBMCs from blood, taken around seven weeks after vaccination. Source of these receptors: a man in his forties or fifties who received an inactivated influenza vaccine.

The chain recombines TRBV9 with TRBJ2-3, with D possibly matching TRBD2 (6 bases). The CDR3 is 15 residues long. Germline CDR1 and CDR2: SGDLS and YYNGEE. The V and J ends lost 3 bases and 4 bases respectively, with 15 bases between them. The CDR3 DNA reads TGTGCCAGCAGCGAGGGGACTCCCGGGGCAGATACGCAGTATTTT. Translation: CASSEGTPGADTQYF.

The table lists this clonotype with a few counts. The chain carries TRBV18 and TRBJ1-1; no clear D. The CDR3 sequence is 15 residues long. Deletions cut 2 bases from V and 0 bases from J, with 10 bases between. Per the germline V gene, CDR1 is KGHSH and CDR2 is LQKENI. The CDR3 loop is CASSPRGTMNTEAFF. CDR3 sequence (DNA): TGTGCCAGCTCACCAAGAGGTACCATGAACACTGAAGCTTTCTTT.